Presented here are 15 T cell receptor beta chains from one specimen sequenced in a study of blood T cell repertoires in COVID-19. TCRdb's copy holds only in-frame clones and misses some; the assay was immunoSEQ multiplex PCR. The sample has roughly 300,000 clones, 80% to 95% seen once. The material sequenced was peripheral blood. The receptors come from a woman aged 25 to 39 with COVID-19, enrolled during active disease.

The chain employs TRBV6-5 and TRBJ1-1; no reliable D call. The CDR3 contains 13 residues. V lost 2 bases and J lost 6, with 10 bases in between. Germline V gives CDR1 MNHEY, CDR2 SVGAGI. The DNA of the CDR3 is TGTGCCAGCAGTTACAATGGGAGACCTGAAGCTTTCTTT. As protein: CASSYNGRPEAFF.

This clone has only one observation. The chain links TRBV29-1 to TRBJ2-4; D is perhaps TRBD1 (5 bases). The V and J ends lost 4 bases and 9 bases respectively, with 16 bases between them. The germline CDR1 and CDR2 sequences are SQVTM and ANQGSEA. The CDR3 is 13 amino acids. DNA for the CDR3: TGCAGCGTTGTGGATAAGGCCCAGGGCATTCAGTACTTC. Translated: CSVVDKAQGIQYF.

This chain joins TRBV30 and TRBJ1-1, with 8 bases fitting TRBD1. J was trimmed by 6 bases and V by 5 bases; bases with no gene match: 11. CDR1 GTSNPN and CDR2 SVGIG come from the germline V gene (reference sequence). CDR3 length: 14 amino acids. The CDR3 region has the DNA TGTGCCTGGTCACTAGGGGGACAGGCCCCTGAAGCTTTCTTT. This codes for CAWSLGGQAPEAFF.

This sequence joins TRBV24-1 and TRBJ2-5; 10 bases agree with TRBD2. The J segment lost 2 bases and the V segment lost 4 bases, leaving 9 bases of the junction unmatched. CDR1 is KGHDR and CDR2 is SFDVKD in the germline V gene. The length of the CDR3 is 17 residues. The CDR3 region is CATSDRRLAGTQETQYF. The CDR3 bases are TGTGCCACCAGTGACCGCCGACTAGCGGGTACTCAAGAGACCCAGTACTTC.

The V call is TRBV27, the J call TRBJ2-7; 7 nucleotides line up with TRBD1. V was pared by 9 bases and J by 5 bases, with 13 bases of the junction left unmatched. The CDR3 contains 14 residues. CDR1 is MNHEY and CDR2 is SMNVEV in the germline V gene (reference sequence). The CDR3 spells CASSPSTGWDEQYF. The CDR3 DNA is TGTGCCAGTTCACCTTCGACAGGGTGGGACGAGCAGTACTTC.

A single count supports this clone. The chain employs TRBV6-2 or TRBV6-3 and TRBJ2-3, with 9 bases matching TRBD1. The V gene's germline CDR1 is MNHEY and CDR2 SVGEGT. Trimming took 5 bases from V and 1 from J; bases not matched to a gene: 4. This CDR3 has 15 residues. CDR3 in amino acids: CASSPWTGGTDTQYF. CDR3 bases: TGTGCCAGCAGTCCCTGGACAGGGGGCACAGATACGCAGTATTTT.

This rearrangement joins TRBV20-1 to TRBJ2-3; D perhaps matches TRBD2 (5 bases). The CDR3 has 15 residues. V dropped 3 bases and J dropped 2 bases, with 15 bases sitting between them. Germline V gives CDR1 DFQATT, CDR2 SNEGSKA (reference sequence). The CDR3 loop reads CSASSLAGPTDTQYF. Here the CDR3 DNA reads TGCAGTGCTAGTTCCCTAGCTGGCCCCACAGATACGCAGTATTTT.

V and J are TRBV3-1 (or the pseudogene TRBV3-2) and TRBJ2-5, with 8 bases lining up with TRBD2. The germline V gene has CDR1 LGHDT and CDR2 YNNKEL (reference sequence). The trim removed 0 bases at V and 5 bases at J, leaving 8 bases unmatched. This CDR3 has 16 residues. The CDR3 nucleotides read TGTGCCAGCAGCCAAGAGTTCAGCGGGAGCGAGGAGACCCAGTACTTC. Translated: CASSQEFSGSEETQYF.

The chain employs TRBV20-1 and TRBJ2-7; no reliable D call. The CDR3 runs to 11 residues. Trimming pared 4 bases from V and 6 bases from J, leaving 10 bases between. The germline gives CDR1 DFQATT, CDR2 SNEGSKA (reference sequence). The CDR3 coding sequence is TGCAGTGCTAAGGAGAAGGCCGAGCAGTACTTC. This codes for CSAKEKAEQYF.

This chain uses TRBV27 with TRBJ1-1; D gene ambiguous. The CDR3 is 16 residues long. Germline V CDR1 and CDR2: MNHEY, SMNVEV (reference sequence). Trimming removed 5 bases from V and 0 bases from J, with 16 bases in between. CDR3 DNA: TGTGCCAGCAGTCCTACCGTCACTAATATGAACACTGAAGCTTTCTTT. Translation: CASSPTVTNMNTEAFF.

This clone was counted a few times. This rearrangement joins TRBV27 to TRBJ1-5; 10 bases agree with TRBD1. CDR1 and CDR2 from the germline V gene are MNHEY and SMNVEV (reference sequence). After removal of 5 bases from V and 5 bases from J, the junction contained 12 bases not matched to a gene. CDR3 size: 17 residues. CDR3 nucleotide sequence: TGTGCCAGCAGTCCCGGGACAGGGGACGTTTGGGATCAGCCCCAGCATTTT. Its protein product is CASSPGTGDVWDQPQHF.

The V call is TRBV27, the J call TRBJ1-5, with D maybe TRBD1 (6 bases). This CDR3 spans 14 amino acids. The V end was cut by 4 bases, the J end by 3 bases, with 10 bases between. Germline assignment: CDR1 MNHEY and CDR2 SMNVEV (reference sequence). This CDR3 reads CASSSRQDNQPQHF. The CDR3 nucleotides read TGTGCCAGCAGTTCCCGACAGGACAATCAGCCCCAGCATTTT.

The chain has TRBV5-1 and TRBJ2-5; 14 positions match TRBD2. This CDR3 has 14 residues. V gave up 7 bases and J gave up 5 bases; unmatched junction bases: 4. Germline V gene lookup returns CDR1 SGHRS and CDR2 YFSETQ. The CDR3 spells CASQGLAGEETQYF. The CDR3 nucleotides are TGCGCCAGCCAGGGACTAGCGGGAGAGGAGACCCAGTACTTC.

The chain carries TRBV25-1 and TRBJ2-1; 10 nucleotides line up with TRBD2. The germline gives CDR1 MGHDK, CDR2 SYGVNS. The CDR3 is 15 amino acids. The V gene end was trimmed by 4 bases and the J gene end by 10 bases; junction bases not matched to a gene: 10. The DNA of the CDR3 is TGTGCCAGCAGTGTGTCTCTAGCGGGAGTTGAAGAGCAGTTCTTC. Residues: CASSVSLAGVEEQFF.

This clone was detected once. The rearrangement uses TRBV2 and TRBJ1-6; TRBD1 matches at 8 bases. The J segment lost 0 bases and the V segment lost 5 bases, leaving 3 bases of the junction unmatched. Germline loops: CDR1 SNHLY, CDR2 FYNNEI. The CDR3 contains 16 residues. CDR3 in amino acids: CASSRQGSSYNSPLHF. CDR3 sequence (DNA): TGTGCCAGCAGTAGACAGGGGAGCTCCTATAATTCACCCCTCCACTTT.